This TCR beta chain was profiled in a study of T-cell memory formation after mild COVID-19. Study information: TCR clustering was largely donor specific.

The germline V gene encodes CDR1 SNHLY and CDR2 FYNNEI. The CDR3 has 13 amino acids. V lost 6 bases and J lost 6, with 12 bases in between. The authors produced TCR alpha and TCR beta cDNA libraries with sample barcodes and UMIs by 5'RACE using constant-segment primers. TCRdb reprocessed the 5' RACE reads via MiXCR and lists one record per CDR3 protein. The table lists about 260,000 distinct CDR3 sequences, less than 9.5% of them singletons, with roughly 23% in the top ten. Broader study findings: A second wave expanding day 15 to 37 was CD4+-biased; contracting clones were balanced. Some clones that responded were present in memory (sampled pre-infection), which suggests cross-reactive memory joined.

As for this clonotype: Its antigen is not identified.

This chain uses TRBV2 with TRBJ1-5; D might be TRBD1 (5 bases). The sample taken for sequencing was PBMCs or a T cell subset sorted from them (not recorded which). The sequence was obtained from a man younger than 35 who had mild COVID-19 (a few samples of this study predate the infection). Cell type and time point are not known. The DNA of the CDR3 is TGTGCCAGCAGCGTACAAGGGGCTCAGCCCCAGCATTTT. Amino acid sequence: CASSVQGAQPQHF. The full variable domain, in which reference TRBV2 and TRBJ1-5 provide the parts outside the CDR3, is EPEVTQTPSHQVTQMGQEVILRCVPISNHLYFYWYRQILGQKVEFLVSFYNNEISEKSEIFDDQFSVERPDGSNFTLKIRSTKLEDSAMYFCASSVQGAQPQHFGDGTRLSIL.